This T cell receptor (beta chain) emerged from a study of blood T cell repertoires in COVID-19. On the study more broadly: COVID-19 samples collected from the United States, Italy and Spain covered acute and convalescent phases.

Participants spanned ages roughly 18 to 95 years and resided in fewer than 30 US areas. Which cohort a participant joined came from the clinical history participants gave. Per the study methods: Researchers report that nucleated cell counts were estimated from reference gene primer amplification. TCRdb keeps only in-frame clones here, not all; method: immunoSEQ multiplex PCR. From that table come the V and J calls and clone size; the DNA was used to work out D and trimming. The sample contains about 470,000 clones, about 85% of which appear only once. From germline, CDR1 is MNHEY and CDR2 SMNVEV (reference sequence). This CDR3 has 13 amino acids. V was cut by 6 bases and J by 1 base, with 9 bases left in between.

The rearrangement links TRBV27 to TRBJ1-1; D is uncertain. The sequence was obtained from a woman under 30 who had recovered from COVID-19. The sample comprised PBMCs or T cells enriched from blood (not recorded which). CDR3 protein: CASRRFGNTEAFF. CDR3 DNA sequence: TGTGCCAGCAGGCGCTTCGGGAACACTGAAGCTTTCTTT.